This TCR beta chain emerged from a study of blood T cell repertoires in COVID-19. CDR1 and CDR2 from the germline V gene are MNHNS and SASEGT. The CDR3 is made up of 16 amino acids. V dropped 1 base and J dropped 6 bases, with 13 bases sitting between them. Profiled with immunoSEQ multiplex PCR; TCRdb holds only in-frame clones, not every one. The sample holds roughly 150,000 clones; roughly 83% are singletons and the top ten take roughly 9.5%. V gene TRBV6-1 combines with J gene TRBJ1-6, with a weak D call TRBD1 (5 bases). This TCR was sampled from a woman of 80 years or more with active or convalescent COVID-19. The sample consisted of peripheral blood. CDR3 sequence reads: CASSEGQTRFNSPLHF. CDR3 coding DNA: TGTGCCAGCAGTGAAGGACAGACTCGGTTTAATTCACCCCTCCACTTT.